This TCR beta chain was captured in a study of blood T cell repertoires in COVID-19. The overall study: The United States, Italy and Spain provided the acute and convalescent COVID-19 samples. In each case, the material was cDNA or gDNA derived from T cells, B-cell-depleted T cells, or PBMCs.

Germline V gene data show CDR1 as LNHDA and CDR2 as SQIVND (reference sequence). V was cut by 4 bases and J by 2 bases, with 9 bases left in between. This CDR3 has 14 residues. Per the study methods: Estimates of nucleated cell counts were drawn from the amplification of reference gene primers. Libraries were prepared by immunoSEQ multiplex PCR; TCRdb keeps only in-frame clonotypes and omits some of them. V and J calls and clone size come straight from that table; D and trimming were deduced from the DNA. The sample includes about 150,000 clones, about 88% of them seen just once. The clonotype originates from a woman aged 65 to 85 with acute or convalescent COVID-19. Sequenced: peripheral blood. The chain is built from TRBV19 and TRBJ1-5; D uncertain. The CDR3 protein is CASSSKGGNQPQHF. The CDR3 DNA reads as TGTGCCAGTAGTAGCAAGGGAGGCAATCAGCCCCAGCATTTT. Full variable domain (missing parts from reference TRBV19 and TRBJ1-5): DGGITQSPKYLFRKEGQNVTLSCEQNLNHDAMYWYRQDPGQGLRLIYYSQIVNDFQKGDIAEGYSVSREKKESFPLTVTSAQKNPTAFYLCASSSKGGNQPQHFGDGTRLSIL.